The clone carrying this T cell receptor (beta chain) was counted a few times. Its antigen is currently unknown. Here immunoSEQ multiplex PCR was the method, and the copy in TCRdb shows in-frame clones only, minus some. The sample has 98,000 or so clones, about nine tenths seen once. Relapse was seen in all patients after autologous stem cell transplantation, and brentuximab vedotin exposure was variable. The data originate from a study of PD-1 blockade in classical Hodgkin lymphoma. Notes on the study in general: Those achieving complete response showed baseline diversity like newly diagnosed patients.

CDR1 GTSNPN and CDR2 SVGIG come from the germline V gene (reference sequence). The V end lost 3 bases, the J end lost 2 bases, and 11 bases lay between the germline ends. This CDR3 region has 14 residues. This chain connects TRBV30 to TRBJ1-5; D might be TRBD1 (6 bases). The sequencing used peripheral blood mononuclear cells (PBMCs), collected before the second cycle of nivolumab. This receptor was taken from a human donor with classical Hodgkin lymphoma. CDR3 coding DNA: TGTGCCTGGAGCGAACAGGGCGGCAATCAGCCCCAGCATTTT. This encodes CAWSEQGGNQPQHF.